This T cell receptor beta chain comes out of a study of cytomegalovirus exposure and HLA in healthy donors. The CDR3 contains 20 residues. In germline, CDR1 is SGHRS, CDR2 YFSETQ. Trimming cost V 0 bases and J 0 bases; bases outside gene matches: 14. With 60 Vbeta and 13 Jbeta primers, the PCR was carried out. In the authors' workflow: Roughly 10 million shared chains were among approximately 80 million unique TCR beta chains counted in a later analysis. Method: immunoSEQ multiplex PCR; TCRdb's copy keeps in-frame clones and lacks some. V and J calls and clone size are as listed in that table; D and trimming were resolved from the DNA. The repertoire has some 200,000 clones, 82% of them found once; the top ten carry approximately 0.8%. Donors were nominally healthy when sampled, though unrecorded immune exposures were likely.

The material sequenced was PBMCs. The chain couples TRBV5-1 to TRBJ2-4; 8 bases line up with TRBD2. This clonotype was sampled from a young woman in good health and CMV-seronegative. CDR3 protein: CASSLGLGGEAPLAKNIQYF. CDR3 nucleotide sequence: TGCGCCAGCAGCTTGGGGCTCGGGGGGGAGGCCCCCCTAGCCAAAAACATTCAGTACTTC. The complete variable domain, with remaining parts taken from reference TRBV5-1 and TRBJ2-4, reads KAGVTQTPRYLIKTRGQQVTLSCSPISGHRSVSWYQQTPGQGLQFLFEYFSETQRNKGNFPGRFSGRQFSNSRSEMNVSTLELGDSALYLCASSLGLGGEAPLAKNIQYFGAGTRLSVL.